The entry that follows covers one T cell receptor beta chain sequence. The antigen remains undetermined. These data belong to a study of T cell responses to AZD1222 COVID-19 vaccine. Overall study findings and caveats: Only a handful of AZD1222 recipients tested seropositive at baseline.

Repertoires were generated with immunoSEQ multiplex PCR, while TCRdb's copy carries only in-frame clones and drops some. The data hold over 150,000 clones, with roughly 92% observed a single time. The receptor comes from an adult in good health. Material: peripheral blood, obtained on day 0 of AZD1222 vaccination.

The CDR3 coding sequence is TGTGCCAGCACCTTAACGCCAGAAGCCAAAAACATTCAGTACTTC. It codes for CASTLTPEAKNIQYF. This chain connects TRBV28 to TRBJ2-4; no clear D gene. In germline, CDR1 is MDHEN, CDR2 SYDVKM. CDR3 length: 15 amino acids. V dropped 7 bases and J dropped 0 bases, with 13 bases sitting between them.